This record concerns one TCR beta chain sequence. The antigen is not known. The record originates from a study of beta chain features in type 1 diabetes. Study-wide findings and caveats: Patients with Type 1 diabetes showed moderately but significantly shorter TCRB CDR3s in all four CD4+ subsets.

Trimming cost V 4 bases and J 3 bases; bases outside gene matches: 4. The CDR3 contains 15 residues. Germline V gene sequence: CDR1 LGHNA, CDR2 YNFKEQ. The entirety of the isolated RNA underwent reverse transcription, so expressed TCRB transcripts were sequenced. Profiling relied on immunoSEQ multiplex PCR, and the TCRdb table lists in-frame clones only, not all of them. The repertoire holds hundreds of thousands of clones, more than 13% seen once, with roughly 0.04% in the top ten. The sequenced material came from naive CD4+ T cells from blood. The sequence came from a man between 18 and 35 years old with type 1 diabetes. The chain links TRBV4-2 to TRBJ2-7, with TRBD2 matching 12 bases. In nucleotides, the CDR3 is TGTGCCAGCAGCCCTGGACTAGCGGGGTTCTACGAGCAGTACTTC. Protein product: CASSPGLAGFYEQYF.